A single sample gave rise to the 2 T cell receptor beta chains below, sequenced in a study of CD4+ T cells in melanoma. Only in-frame clones appear in the TCRdb table, and some are missing; sequencing was by immunoSEQ multiplex PCR. The profile shows fewer than 150,000 clones, around nine tenths of them singletons. The receptors here all came from a human donor with melanoma.

The chain's CDR3 is CASSLALAGEAETQYF. The CDR3 bases are TGCGCCAGCAGCTTGGCGCTAGCGGGGGAGGCAGAGACCCAGTACTTC. This chain links TRBV5-1 with TRBJ2-5; 10 bases map to TRBD2. From germline, CDR1 is SGHRS and CDR2 YFSETQ. V shed 0 bases, J shed 4 bases, and the junction held 6 bases outside the gene matches. The CDR3 has 16 amino acids.

In DNA, the CDR3 is TGTGCCAGCAGTCGTCGAGACAATTCTGGGGAACCCCAGCATTTT. It codes for CASSRRDNSGEPQHF. This chain uses TRBV6-6 with TRBJ1-5; D call uncertain. The CDR3 runs to 15 residues. Germline CDR1 MNHNY, CDR2 SVGAGI (reference sequence). Between the trimmed V and J ends, which lost 5 bases and 10 bases, there was a span of 21 bases.